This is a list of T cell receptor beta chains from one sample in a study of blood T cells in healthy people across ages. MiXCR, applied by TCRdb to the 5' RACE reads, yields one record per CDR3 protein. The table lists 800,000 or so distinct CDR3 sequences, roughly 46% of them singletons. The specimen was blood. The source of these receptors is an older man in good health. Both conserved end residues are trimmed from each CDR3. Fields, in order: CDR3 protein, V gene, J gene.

SAQRSGRQPQH,TRBV20-1,TRBJ1-5
ASSLTGGGWDNEQF,TRBV11-1,TRBJ2-1
ASREWVNYGYT,TRBV28,TRBJ1-2
ASSFLAGAAEQY,TRBV14,TRBJ2-7
ASSAASGRRMYEQY,TRBV11-2,TRBJ2-7
ASSFDTGMGGYT,TRBV12-3/TRBV12-4,TRBJ1-2
ASSAAGAVTEAF,TRBV28,TRBJ1-1
ASSARGRFNTGELF,TRBV7-9,TRBJ2-2
SAWGLAGERDTQY,TRBV20-1,TRBJ2-3
ASSLTGTGVYGETQY,TRBV7-3,TRBJ2-5